Below, 8 T cell receptor beta chains from the same sample are listed, as sequenced in a study of human thymus T cells. Sequencing used immunoSEQ multiplex PCR; TCRdb keeps in-frame clones, though not all of them. The sample comprises 55,000 to 85,000 clones, 95% of which are singletons, and about 0.03% rests with the top ten. It was from resections taken during corrective heart surgery that the thymus tissue came. The sequencing sample was made of thymus tissue. These receptors were collected from a girl less than two years old with a congenital heart defect but otherwise immunologically healthy.

The chain has TRBV9 and TRBJ2-1; the match to TRBD2 covers 8 bases. The J segment lost 7 bases and the V segment lost 0 bases, leaving 12 bases of the junction unmatched. The CDR3 extends over 17 amino acids. Germline CDR1 reads SGDLS; CDR2 reads YYNGEE. For the CDR3, the DNA is TGTGCCAGCAGCGTAGGTCGGGGGGGAGGGCCCGAGAATGAGCAGTTCTTC. This codes for CASSVGRGGGPENEQFF.

The V and J genes are TRBV2 and TRBJ1-1, with 7 bases matching TRBD1. CDR1 and CDR2 from the germline V gene are SNHLY and FYNNEI. J was trimmed by 3 bases and V by 5 bases; bases with no gene match: 3. The CDR3 consists of 13 residues. For the CDR3, the DNA is TGTGCCAGCAGTAGGGGGCAGGACACTGAAGCTTTCTTT. It translates to CASSRGQDTEAFF.

V is TRBV16 and J is TRBJ2-1; 8 positions match TRBD2. After removal of 0 bases from V and 6 bases from J, the junction contained 7 bases not matched to a gene. This CDR3 comprises 16 residues. The germline CDR1 and CDR2 sequences are KGHSY and FQNENV. The DNA of the CDR3 is TGTGCCAGCAGCCAATCTTCCGGGAGGGCCCCCAATGAGCAGTTCTTC. Protein: CASSQSSGRAPNEQFF.

V gene TRBV5-6 combines with J gene TRBJ1-1; D not resolved. Germline V gene lookup returns CDR1 SGHDT and CDR2 YYEEEE. The CDR3 runs to 18 residues. V lost 0 bases to trimming and J lost 1 base, with 19 bases between them. CDR3 bases: TGTGCCAGCAGCTTGGGTGGCGTTAAGGTCTTGAGGAACACTGAAGCTTTCTTT. Translating gives CASSLGGVKVLRNTEAFF.

The rearrangement links TRBV29-1 to TRBJ2-7; 10 bases agree with TRBD2. The CDR3 totals 13 residues. The germline gives CDR1 SQVTM, CDR2 ANQGSEA. With 6 bases clipped from V and 6 bases from J, the junction kept 8 bases outside the gene matches. CDR3 protein: CSVLSGRTAEQYF. In nucleotides, the CDR3 is TGCAGCGTCCTTAGCGGGAGGACCGCCGAGCAGTACTTC.

This chain connects TRBV7-4 to TRBJ2-2; TRBD1 matches 9 bases. The CDR3 extends over 16 amino acids. Germline V CDR1 and CDR2: SGHVT, SQSDAQ. With V trimmed by 5 bases and J by 8 bases, 12 bases remained unmatched. For the CDR3, the DNA is TGTGCCAGCAGCCAACCGGGACAGGGTTCGATGGGGGAGCTGTTTTTT. Its translation is CASSQPGQGSMGELFF.

The chain carries TRBV7-8 and TRBJ2-3; D might be TRBD1 or TRBD2, each matching 7 bases. The V and J ends lost 5 bases and 4 bases respectively, with 16 bases between them. Germline CDR1 is SGHVS and CDR2 is FQNEAQ. There are 15 residues in the CDR3. The CDR3 nucleotides are TGTGCCAGCAGCCACAGGGGCCGGGGGGCAGATACGCAGTATTTT. This sequence encodes CASSHRGRGADTQYF.

The V gene is TRBV27, the J gene TRBJ1-1, with D maybe TRBD1 (5 bases). CDR3 length: 17 residues. Trimming pared 7 bases from V and 4 bases from J, leaving 25 bases between. Germline V gene sequence: CDR1 MNHEY, CDR2 SMNVEV (reference sequence). DNA of the CDR3: TGTGCCAGCACTATAGGCCCTTTAGCAGGGAGTTTCACTGAAGCTTTCTTT. Protein: CASTIGPLAGSFTEAFF.